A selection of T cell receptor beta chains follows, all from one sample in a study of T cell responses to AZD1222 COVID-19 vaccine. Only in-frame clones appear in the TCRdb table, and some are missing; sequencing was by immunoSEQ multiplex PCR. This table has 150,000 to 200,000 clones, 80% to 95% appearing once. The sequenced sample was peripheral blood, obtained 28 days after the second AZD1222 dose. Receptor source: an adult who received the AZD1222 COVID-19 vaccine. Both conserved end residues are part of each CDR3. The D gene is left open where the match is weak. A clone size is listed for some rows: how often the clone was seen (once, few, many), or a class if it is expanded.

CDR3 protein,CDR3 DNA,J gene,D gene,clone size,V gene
CASSHVMVRVGATEAFF,TGCGCCAGCAGCCACGTCATGGTGCGGGTTGGGGCCACTGAAGCTTTCTTT,TRBJ1-1,.,.,TRBV4-1
CASRTGTGRTDTQYF,TGTGCCAGCAGAACCGGGACAGGGCGCACAGATACGCAGTATTTT,TRBJ2-3,TRBD1,.,TRBV28
CASSLGLAGSYNEQFF,TGTGCCAGCAGTTTGGGGCTAGCGGGCTCCTACAATGAGCAGTTCTTC,TRBJ2-1,TRBD2,.,TRBV6-5
CASSPPWGEGYTF,TGTGCCAGCAGTCCTCCCTGGGGAGAGGGCTACACCTTC,TRBJ1-2,.,once,TRBV12-3/TRBV12-4
CASTGGGLNTEAFF,TGTGCCAGCACCGGGGGGGGGCTGAACACTGAAGCTTTCTTT,TRBJ1-1,.,.,TRBV18
CASSHDRDPLQHF,TGTGCCAGCAGCCACGACAGGGACCCGCTCCAGCATTTT,TRBJ1-5,TRBD1,.,TRBV13
CASSYSGFVGEKLFF,TGTGCCAGCAGTTACTCGGGGTTCGTTGGTGAAAAACTGTTTTTT,TRBJ1-4,.,.,TRBV6-5
CASSYPGQSGYTF,TGTGCCAGCAGTTACCCGGGACAGAGTGGCTACACCTTC,TRBJ1-2,TRBD1,.,TRBV6-5
CASSQTVSTDTQYF,TGTGCCAGCAGCCAGACAGTGAGCACAGATACGCAGTATTTT,TRBJ2-3,.,.,TRBV3-1/TRBV3-2
CASSLNRGTEAFF,TGTGCCAGCAGCTTGAATCGAGGCACTGAAGCTTTCTTT,TRBJ1-1,.,.,TRBV5-6
CASSISGANEKLFF,TGTGCCAGTAGTATCTCGGGGGCTAATGAAAAACTGTTTTTT,TRBJ1-4,.,.,TRBV19
CASSLGLERGFEQYF,TGCGCCAGCAGCTTGGGATTAGAACGGGGCTTCGAGCAGTACTTC,TRBJ2-7,.,.,TRBV5-1
CASSDKEDVNTEAFF,TGTGCCAGCAGTGACAAGGAGGACGTGAACACTGAAGCTTTCTTT,TRBJ1-1,.,.,TRBV6-6
CASSLWTDWYQETQYF,TGTGCCAGCAGCCTATGGACAGATTGGTACCAAGAGACCCAGTACTTC,TRBJ2-5,.,.,TRBV7-9
CSARNNYEQYF,TGCAGTGCTAGAAATAATTACGAGCAGTACTTC,TRBJ2-7,.,.,TRBV20-1
CASSPQGGSYEQYF,TGTGCCAGCAGCCCTCAGGGGGGCTCCTACGAGCAGTACTTC,TRBJ2-7,.,.,TRBV5-4
CASSPGLADLSSYNEQFF,TGTGCCAGCAGCCCGGGACTAGCGGATTTGAGCTCCTACAATGAGCAGTTCTTC,TRBJ2-1,TRBD2,.,TRBV7-9
CASSQLAGGLDIQYF,TGTGCCAGCAGCCAGCTAGCGGGAGGGCTGGACATTCAGTACTTC,TRBJ2-4,TRBD2,.,TRBV3-1/TRBV3-2
CASSQPGQGASNEQFF,TGCGCCAGCAGCCAGCCGGGACAGGGGGCTTCCAATGAGCAGTTCTTC,TRBJ2-1,TRBD1,.,TRBV4-1
CASSLFGLRGNNQPQHF,TGTGCCAGCAGCTTATTCGGGTTGAGAGGGAACAATCAGCCCCAGCATTTT,TRBJ1-5,.,.,TRBV7-2
CATPRGTQETQYF,TGTGCCACCCCCCGAGGGACTCAAGAGACCCAGTACTTC,TRBJ2-5,.,.,TRBV2
CASSFGRVEQFF,TGTGCCAGCAGCTTCGGGCGGGTTGAGCAGTTCTTC,TRBJ2-1,.,.,TRBV13